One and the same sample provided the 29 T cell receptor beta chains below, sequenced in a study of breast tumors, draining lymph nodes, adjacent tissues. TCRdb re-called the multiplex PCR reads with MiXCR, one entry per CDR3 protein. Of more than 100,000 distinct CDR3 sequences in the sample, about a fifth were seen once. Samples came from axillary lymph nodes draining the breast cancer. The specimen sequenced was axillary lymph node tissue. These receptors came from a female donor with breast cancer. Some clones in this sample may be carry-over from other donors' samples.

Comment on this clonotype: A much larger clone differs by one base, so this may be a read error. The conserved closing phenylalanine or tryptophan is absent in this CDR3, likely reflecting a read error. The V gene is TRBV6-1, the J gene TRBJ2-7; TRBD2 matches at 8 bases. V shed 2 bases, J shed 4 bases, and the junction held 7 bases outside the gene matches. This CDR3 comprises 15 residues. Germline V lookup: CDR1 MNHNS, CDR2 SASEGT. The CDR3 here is CASSERRAGVYEQYL. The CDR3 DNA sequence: TGTGCCAGCAGTGAACGTAGAGCGGGGGTATACGAGCAGTACCTC.

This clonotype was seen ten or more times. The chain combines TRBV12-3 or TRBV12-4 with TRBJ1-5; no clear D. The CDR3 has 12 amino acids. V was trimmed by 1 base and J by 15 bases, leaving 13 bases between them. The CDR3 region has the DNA TGTGCCAGCAGTTTAGGGACCGACCTGCTGCATTTT. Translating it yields CASSLGTDLLHF.

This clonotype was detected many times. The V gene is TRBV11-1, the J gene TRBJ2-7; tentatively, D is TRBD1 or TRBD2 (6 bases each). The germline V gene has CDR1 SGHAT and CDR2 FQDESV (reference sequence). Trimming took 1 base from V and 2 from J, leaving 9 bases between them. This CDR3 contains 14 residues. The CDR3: CASSLGGAPYEQYF. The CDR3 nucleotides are TGTGCCAGCAGCTTAGGGGGGGCGCCCTACGAGCAGTACTTC.

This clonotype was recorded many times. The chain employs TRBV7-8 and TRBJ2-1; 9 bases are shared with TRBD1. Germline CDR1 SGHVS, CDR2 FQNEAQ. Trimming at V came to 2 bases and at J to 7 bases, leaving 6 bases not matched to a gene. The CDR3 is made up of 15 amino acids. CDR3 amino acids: CASSLSTGGGNEQFF. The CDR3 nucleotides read TGTGCCAGCAGCTTATCGACAGGGGGGGGAAATGAGCAGTTCTTC.

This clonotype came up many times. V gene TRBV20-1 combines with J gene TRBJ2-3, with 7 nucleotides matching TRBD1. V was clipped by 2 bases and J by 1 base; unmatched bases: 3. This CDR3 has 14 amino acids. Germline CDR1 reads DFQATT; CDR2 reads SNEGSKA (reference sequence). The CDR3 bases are TGCAGTGCTAGAAGGGACAGAGGCACAGATACGCAGTATTTT. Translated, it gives CSARRDRGTDTQYF.

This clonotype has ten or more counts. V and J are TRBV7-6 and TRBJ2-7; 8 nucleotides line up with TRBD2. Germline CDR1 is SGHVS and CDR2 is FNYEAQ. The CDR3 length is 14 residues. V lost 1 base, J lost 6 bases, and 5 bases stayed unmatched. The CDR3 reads CASSLGAGGSEQYF. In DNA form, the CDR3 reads TGTGCCAGCAGCTTAGGGGCGGGGGGAAGCGAGCAGTACTTC.

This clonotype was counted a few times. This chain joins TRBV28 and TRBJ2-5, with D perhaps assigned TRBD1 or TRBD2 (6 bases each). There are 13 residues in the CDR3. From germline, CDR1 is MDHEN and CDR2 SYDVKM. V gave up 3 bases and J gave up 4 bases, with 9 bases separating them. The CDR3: CASSFGGGETQYF. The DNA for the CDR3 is TGTGCCAGCAGTTTCGGAGGGGGAGAGACCCAGTACTTC.

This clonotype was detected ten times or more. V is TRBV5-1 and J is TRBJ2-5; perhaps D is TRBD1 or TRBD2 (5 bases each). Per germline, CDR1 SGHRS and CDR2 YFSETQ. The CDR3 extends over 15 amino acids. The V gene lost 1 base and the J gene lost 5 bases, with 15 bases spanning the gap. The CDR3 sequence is CASSLRGVPVETQYF. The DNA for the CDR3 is TGCGCCAGCAGCTTGCGGGGCGTCCCCGTTGAGACCCAGTACTTC. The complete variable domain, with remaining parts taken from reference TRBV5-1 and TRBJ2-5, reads KAGVTQTPRYLIKTRGQQVTLSCSPISGHRSVSWYQQTPGQGLQFLFEYFSETQRNKGNFPGRFSGRQFSNSRSEMNVSTLELGDSALYLCASSLRGVPVETQYFGPGTRLLVL.

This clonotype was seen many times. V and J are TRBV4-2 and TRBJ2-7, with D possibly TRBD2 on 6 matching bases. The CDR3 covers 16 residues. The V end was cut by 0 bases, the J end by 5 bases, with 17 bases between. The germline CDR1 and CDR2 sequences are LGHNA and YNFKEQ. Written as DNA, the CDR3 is TGTGCCAGCAGCCAAGATGGCGGAGGGCCTGTCAACGAGCAGTACTTC. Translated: CASSQDGGGPVNEQYF.

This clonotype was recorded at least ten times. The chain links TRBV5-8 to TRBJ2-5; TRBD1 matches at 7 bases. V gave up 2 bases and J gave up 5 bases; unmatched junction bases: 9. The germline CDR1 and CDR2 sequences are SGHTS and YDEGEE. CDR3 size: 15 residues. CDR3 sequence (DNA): TGTGCCAGCAGCTTCGATAGGGGGCTGTTGGAGACCCAGTACTTC. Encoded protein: CASSFDRGLLETQYF.

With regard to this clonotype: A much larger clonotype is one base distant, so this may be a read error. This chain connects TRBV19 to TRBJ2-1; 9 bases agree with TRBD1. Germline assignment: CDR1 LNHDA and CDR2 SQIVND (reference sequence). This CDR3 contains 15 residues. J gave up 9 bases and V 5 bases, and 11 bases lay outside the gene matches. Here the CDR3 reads CASSLPPGQGSEQFF. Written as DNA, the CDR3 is TGTGCCAGTAGTTTACCGCCGGGACAGGGCAGTGAGCAGTTCTTC.

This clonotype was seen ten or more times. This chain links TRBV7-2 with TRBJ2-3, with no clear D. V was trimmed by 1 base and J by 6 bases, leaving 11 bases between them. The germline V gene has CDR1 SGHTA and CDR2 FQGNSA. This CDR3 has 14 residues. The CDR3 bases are TGTGCCAGCAGCTTAGGGTCCCCCTGGGATACGCAGTATTTT. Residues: CASSLGSPWDTQYF.

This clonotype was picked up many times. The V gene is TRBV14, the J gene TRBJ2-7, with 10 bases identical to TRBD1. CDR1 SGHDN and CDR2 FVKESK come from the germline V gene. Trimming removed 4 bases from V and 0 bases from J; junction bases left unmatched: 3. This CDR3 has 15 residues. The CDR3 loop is CASSRGQGFSYEQYF. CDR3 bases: TGTGCCAGCAGCCGGGGACAGGGGTTCTCCTACGAGCAGTACTTC.

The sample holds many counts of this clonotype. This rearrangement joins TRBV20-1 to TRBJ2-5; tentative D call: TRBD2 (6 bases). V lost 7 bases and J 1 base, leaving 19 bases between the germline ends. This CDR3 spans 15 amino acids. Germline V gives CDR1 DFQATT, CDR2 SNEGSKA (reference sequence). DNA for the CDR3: TGCAGTGTAGTTAGGCGTGCGGGGTTCCAAGAGACCCAGTACTTC. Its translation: CSVVRRAGFQETQYF.

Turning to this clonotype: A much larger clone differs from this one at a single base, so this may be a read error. CDR3 sequence (DNA): TGTGCCAGCAGCTTACAAGCGGGAGGCACAGATACGCGGTATTTT. This translates into CASSLQAGGTDTRYF. J is TRBJ2-3 and V is TRBV7-2; 9 nucleotides align to TRBD2. The CDR3 is made up of 15 amino acids. Germline values: CDR1 SGHTA, CDR2 FQGNSA. Full variable domain (rest looked up from reference TRBV7-2 and TRBJ2-3): GAGVSQSPSNKVTEKGKDVELRCDPISGHTALYWYRQSLGQGLEFLIYFQGNSAPDKSGLPSDRFSAERTGGSVSTLTIQRTQQEDSAVYLCASSLQAGGTDTRYFGPGTRLTVL.

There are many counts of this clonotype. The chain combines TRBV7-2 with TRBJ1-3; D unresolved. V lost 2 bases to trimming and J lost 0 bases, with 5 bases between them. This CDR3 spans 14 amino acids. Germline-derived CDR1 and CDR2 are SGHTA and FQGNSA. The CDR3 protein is CASSLLLSGNTIYF. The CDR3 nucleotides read TGTGCCAGCAGCTTATTACTCTCTGGAAACACCATATATTTT.

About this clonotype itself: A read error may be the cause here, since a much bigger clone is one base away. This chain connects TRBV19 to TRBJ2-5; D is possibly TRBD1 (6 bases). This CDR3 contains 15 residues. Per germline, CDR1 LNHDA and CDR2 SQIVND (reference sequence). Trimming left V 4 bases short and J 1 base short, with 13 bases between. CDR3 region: CASSRTEFGQETQYF. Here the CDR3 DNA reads TGTGCCAGTAGTAGGACAGAGTTTGGCCAAGAGACCCAGTACTTC.

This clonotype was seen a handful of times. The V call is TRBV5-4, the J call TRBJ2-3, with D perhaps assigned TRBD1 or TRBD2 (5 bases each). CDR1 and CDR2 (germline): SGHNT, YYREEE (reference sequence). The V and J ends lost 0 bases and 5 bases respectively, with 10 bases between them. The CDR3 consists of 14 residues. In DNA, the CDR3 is TGTGCCAGCAGCTTGGGAGGGGTGAAAGATACGCAGTATTTT. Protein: CASSLGGVKDTQYF. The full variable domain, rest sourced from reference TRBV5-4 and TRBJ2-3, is ETGVTQSPTHLIKTRGQQVTLRCSSQSGHNTVSWYQQALGQGPQFIFQYYREEENGRGNFPPRFSGLQFPNYSSELNVNALELDDSALYLCASSLGGVKDTQYFGPGTRLTVL.

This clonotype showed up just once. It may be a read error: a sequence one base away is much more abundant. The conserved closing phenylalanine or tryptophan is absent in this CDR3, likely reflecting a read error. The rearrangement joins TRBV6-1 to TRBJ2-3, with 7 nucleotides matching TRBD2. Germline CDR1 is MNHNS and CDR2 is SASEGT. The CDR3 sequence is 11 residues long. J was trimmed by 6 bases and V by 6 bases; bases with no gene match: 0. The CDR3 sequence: CASRGGDTQYY. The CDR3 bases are TGTGCCAGCAGGGGGGGGGATACGCAGTATTAT.

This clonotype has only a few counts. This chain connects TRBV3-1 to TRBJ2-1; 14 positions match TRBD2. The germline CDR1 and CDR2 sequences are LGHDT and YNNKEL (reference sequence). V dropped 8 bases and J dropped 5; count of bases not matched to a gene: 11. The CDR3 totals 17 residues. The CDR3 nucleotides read TGTGCCAGCGGAACGGGACTAGCGGGAGTGGTTAACAATGAGCAGTTCTTC. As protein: CASGTGLAGVVNNEQFF.

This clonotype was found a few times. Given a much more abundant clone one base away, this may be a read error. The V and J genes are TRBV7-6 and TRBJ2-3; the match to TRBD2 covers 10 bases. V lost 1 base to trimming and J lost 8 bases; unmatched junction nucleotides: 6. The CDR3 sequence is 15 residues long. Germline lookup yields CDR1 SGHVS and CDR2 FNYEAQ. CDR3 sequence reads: CASSLGGVAGGTQYF. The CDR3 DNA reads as TGTGCCAGCAGCTTAGGGGGGGTAGCGGGAGGTACGCAGTATTTT. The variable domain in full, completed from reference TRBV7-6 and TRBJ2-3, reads GAGVSQSPRYKVTKRGQDVALRCDPISGHVSLYWYRQALGQGPEFLTYFNYEAQQDKSGLPNDRFSAERPEGSISTLTIQRTEQRDSAMYRCASSLGGVAGGTQYFGPGTRLTVL.

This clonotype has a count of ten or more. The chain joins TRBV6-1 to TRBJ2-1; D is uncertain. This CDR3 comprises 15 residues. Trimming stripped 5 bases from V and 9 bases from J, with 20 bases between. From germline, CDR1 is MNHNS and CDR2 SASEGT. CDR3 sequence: CASSPTQLLGSEQFF. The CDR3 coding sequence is TGTGCCAGCAGTCCTACTCAGCTCCTAGGCAGTGAGCAGTTCTTC.

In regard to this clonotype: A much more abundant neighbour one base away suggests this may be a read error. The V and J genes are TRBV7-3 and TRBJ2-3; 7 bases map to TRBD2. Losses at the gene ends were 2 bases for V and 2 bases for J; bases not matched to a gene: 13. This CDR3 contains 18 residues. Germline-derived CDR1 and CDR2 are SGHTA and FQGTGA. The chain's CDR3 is CASSLVFRAGTNTDTQYF. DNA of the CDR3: TGTGCCAGCAGCTTAGTTTTCAGAGCGGGGACTAACACAGATACGCAGTATTTT.

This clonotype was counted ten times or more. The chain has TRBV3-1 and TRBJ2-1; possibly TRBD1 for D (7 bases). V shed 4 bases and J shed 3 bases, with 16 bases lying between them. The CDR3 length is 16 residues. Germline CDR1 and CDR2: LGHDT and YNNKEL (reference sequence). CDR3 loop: CASSPGRRQGYNEQFF. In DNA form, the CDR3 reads TGTGCCAGCAGCCCAGGGAGGAGACAGGGCTACAATGAGCAGTTCTTC.

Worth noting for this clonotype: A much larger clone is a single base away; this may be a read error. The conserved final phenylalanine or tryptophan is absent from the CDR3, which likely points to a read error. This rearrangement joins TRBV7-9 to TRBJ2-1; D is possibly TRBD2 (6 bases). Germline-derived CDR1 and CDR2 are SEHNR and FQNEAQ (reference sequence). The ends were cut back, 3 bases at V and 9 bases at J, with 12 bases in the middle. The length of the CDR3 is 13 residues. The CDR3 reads CASSFNSGGEQFL. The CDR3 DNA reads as TGTGCCAGCAGCTTCAACTCCGGGGGTGAGCAGTTCCTC.

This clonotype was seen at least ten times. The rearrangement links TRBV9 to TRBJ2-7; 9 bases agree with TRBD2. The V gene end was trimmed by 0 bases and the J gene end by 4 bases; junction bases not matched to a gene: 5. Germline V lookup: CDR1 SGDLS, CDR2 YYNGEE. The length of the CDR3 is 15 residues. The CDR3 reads CASSVEAGGPYEQYF. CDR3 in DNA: TGTGCCAGCAGCGTAGAGGCGGGAGGGCCGTACGAGCAGTACTTC.

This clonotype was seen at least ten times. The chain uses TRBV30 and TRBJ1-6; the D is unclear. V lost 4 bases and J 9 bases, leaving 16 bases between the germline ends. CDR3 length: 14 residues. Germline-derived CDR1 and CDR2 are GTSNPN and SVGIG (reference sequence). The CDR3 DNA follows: TGTGCCTGGAAGTCGAAGGCAGGACGTTCACCCCTCCACTTT. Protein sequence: CAWKSKAGRSPLHF.

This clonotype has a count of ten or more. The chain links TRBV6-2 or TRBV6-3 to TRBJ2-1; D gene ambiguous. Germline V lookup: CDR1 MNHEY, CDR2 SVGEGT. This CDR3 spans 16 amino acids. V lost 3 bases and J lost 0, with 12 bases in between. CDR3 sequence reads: CASSYRTASSYNEQFF. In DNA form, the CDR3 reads TGTGCCAGCAGTTATCGAACCGCAAGCTCCTACAATGAGCAGTTCTTC.

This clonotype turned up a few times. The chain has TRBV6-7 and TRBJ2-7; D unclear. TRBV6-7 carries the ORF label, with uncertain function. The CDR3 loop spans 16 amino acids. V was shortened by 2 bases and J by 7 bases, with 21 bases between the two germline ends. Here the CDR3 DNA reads TGTGCCAGCAGTTACGCGAGACTCGACCAACCCTTAGAGCAGTACTTC. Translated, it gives CASSYARLDQPLEQYF.